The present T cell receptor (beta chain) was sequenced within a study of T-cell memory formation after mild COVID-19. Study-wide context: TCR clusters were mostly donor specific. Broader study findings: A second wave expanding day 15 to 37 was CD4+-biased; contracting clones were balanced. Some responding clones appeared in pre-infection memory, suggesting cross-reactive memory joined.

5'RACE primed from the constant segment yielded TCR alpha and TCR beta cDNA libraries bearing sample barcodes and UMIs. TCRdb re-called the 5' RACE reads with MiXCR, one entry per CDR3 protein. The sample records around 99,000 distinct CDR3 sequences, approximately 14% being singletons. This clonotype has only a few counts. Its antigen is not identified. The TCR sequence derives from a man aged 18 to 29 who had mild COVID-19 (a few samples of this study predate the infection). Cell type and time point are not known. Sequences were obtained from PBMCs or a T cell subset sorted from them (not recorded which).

CDR3 DNA: TGTGCCAGCGGGTACCCCTCCTATAATTCACCCCTCCACTTT. This sequence encodes CASGYPSYNSPLHF. V is TRBV27 and J is TRBJ1-6; D gene ambiguous. There are 14 residues in the CDR3. Trimming shortened V by 8 bases and J by 0 bases, and 8 bases separated the two germline ends. Germline V gene lookup returns CDR1 MNHEY and CDR2 SMNVEV (reference sequence).